This T cell receptor (beta chain) came from a study of T cells in Graves' hyperthyroidism and ophthalmopathy. Researchers amplified the TCR beta CDR3 regions from RNA transcripts. First-round RT-PCR targeting the TCR CDR3 was performed with the HTBI primer set. Via MiXCR, TCRdb re-called the multiplex PCR reads, giving one row per CDR3 protein. The sample records hundreds of thousands of distinct CDR3 sequences, about 20% being singletons. Germline CDR1 SGDLS, CDR2 YYNGEE. The CDR3 extends over 14 amino acids. Trimming stripped 4 bases from V and 7 bases from J, with 15 bases between. The TCR comes from a man aged 40-49 years with Graves' ophthalmopathy. The chain employs TRBV9 and TRBJ1-5; maybe TRBD1 (6 bases). The sample taken for sequencing was blood. CDR3 protein: CASSSQGGKQPQHF. CDR3 bases: TGTGCCAGCAGCTCCCAAGGGGGTAAACAGCCCCAGCATTTT. Together with reference TRBV9 and TRBJ1-5, the CDR3 gives the full variable domain: DSGVTQTPKHLITATGQRVTLRCSPRSGDLSVYWYQQSLDQGLQFLIQYYNGEERAKGNILERFSAQQFPDLHSELNLSSLELGDSALYFCASSSQGGKQPQHFGDGTRLSIL.